This T cell receptor (beta chain) was observed in a study of early T cells in non-severe SARS-CoV-2 infection. This clonotype has ten or more counts. Per the germline V gene, CDR1 is SEHNR and CDR2 is FQNEAQ (reference sequence). Losses at the gene ends were 0 bases for V and 1 base for J; bases not matched to a gene: 1. The CDR3 consists of 15 residues. TCRdb analysed the 5' RACE reads with MiXCR anew, one entry per CDR3 protein. The repertoire consists of about 90,000 distinct CDR3 sequences, with approximately 15% occurring once and the leading ten covering roughly 7%. This receptor was identified in an adult who was a healthcare worker with PCR-confirmed SARS-CoV-2 infection or an uninfected control (not recorded which). The chain has TRBV7-9 and TRBJ2-3; 7 nucleotides agree with TRBD1. Input material: whole blood. The CDR3: CASSLAGTGTDTQYF. The CDR3 nucleotides read TGTGCCAGCAGCTTAGCCGGGACAGGCACAGATACGCAGTATTTT.